The source of this T cell receptor beta chain is a study of T cell therapy after organ transplantation. Study summary: Patients received a median of 1.92 x 10^8 CMV-specific T cells over 2 to 6 infusions. The study, taken as a whole, reports: In nonresponders, large pretherapy expansions changed minimally after therapy. Pretherapy CD8 clonality inversely correlated with its fold change after therapy.

Comment on this clone: Its antigen remains unidentified. Other nucleotide sequences from this sample produce the same CDR3.

The protocol was immunoSEQ multiplex PCR, while the TCRdb copy is restricted to in-frame clones and leaves out a portion. In the table there are 51,000 or so clones, around 93% of which are singletons. The CDR3 consists of 14 residues. Germline values: CDR1 MNHEY, CDR2 SMNVEV (reference sequence). V lost 3 bases to trimming and J lost 0 bases, with 6 bases between them. Sequencing used CD8+ T cells from blood, obtained before autologous CMV-specific T cell therapy. This clonotype was sampled from a human patient who had received a solid organ transplant and had CMV disease. V and J are TRBV27 and TRBJ1-5; D remains unclear. CDR3 protein: CASSLRDSNQPQHF. The CDR3 region has the DNA TGTGCCAGCAGTTTGAGGGATAGCAATCAGCCCCAGCATTTT.